This record covers a single T cell receptor beta chain. All donors qualified as healthy HIV-negative adults and had experienced no recent acute infections or vaccinations. The protocol was immunoSEQ multiplex PCR, while the TCRdb copy is restricted to in-frame clones and leaves out a portion. The sample yields approximately 2.1 million clones, roughly 93% seen once. The source of the sample is a study of shared clonotypes between healthy human individuals. Material for sequencing was naive CD4+ T cells from PBMCs. Described subset: CD45RA+ positively selected. The clonotype originates from a young man in good health. Some clones in this sample may be carry-over from other donors' samples.

CDR3 sequence: CASTRSLAGVRNEQFF. The DNA for the CDR3 is TGTGCCAGCACCAGATCGTTAGCGGGAGTGCGGAATGAGCAGTTCTTC. The gene calls are TRBV28 and TRBJ2-1, with 9 bases aligning to TRBD2. V shed 7 bases and J 7 bases; nucleotides not matched to a gene: 14. The CDR3 has 16 residues. Per germline, CDR1 MDHEN and CDR2 SYDVKM.